This note documents a single T cell receptor beta chain sequence. Its target antigen remains unknown. Qualities for individual bases were not recorded, and no much larger clone is one base off. This specimen belongs to a study of neoadjuvant anti-PD-1 for oral cavity cancer (dated by TCRdb to the early 2020s). A note on the overall study: Before curative-intent surgical resection, most patients were given three to four biweekly doses of nivolumab at 3 mg/kg. A fourth nivolumab dose was given around day 43 to patients without progression, and definitive surgical resection was performed in those patients on days 50-56. Responders were defined as patients with complete response, partial response or stable disease by RECIST 1.1; non-responders were defined as patients with progression. The parent correlative cohort included roughly 12 patients, with an approximately 33% response rate.

What the study reported, not specific to this receptor: A higher pretreatment blood Treg/Th17 ratio correlated with both higher pretreatment blood TCRbeta clonality and lower post-treatment tumor TCRbeta clonality. After neoadjuvant nivolumab, T cell clonality (Gini index) in PBMCs was significantly higher in non-responders than in responders. Only a few patients per response group were included in the TCR analyses, and larger cohorts for validation were called for by the authors.

The germline V gene supplies CDR1 MNHNS and CDR2 SASEGT. V was cut back by 3 bases and J by 6 bases, leaving a gap of 6 bases between them. The CDR3 runs 12 amino acids, cysteine and phenylalanine included. Only CDR3 DNA remains: 36 bases, in frame from the first base. Taken with the paper, the label for time point translates to: after neoadjuvant nivolumab, at surgical resection. None of the patients had received prior systemic or radiation treatment, and all were newly diagnosed with stage II-IVA oral cavity squamous cell carcinoma. The cohort consisted of patients with HPV-negative, locally advanced oral cavity squamous cell carcinoma. Peripheral blood mononuclear cells were analyzed directly, without maintenance or expansion in culture. Samples were obtained from a longitudinal correlative study of a single-arm phase II trial of neoadjuvant nivolumab in oral cavity squamous cell carcinoma. Subject-matched pre- and post-treatment PBMCs and tumors from three responders and three non-responders were subjected to genomic DNA-based TCRbeta sequencing. Peripheral blood mononuclear cells were collected once before nivolumab treatment and again after treatment, at the time of surgery. The Maxwell RSC DNA from Cells kit was used to isolate genomic DNA from PBMCs.

PBMC libraries used mostly approximately 450 ng of input genomic DNA for deep sequencing, with six replicates per sample. The immunoSEQ hsTCRbeta kit was used to prepare TCRbeta libraries according to the manufacturer's instructions. Sequencing of the completed libraries took place using an Illumina NovaSeq 6000 S4 flow cell after they had been pooled to approximately 3.3 nM. The authors processed their data as follows. The immunoSEQ Analyzer was used for raw data preprocessing and quality control. The analysis was limited to productive rearrangements, and each clonotype was defined by a unique CDR3 amino acid sequence. Using the R package tcR, the researchers computed the Gini-Simpson index as their estimate of repertoire clonality. Student's t test was used to compare Gini indices, and Pearson correlation was used to assess associations with tumor size change. Drawn from immuneACCESS, this table holds only the in-frame rearrangements with V and J called that TCRdb kept. Clones are partly lost; checked studies trace under half to an unresolved V gene and leave the rest unexplained. The V and J calls and clone size are taken from that table; D and trimming were inferred from the DNA. The sample table records fewer than 15,000 clones; 65% to 80% of these occur just once. Less than 3.5% of the sample rests with the top ten.

The TCR originated in a person between 40 and 85 years old with oral cavity squamous cell carcinoma. Sequenced here: PBMCs, sampled after nivolumab (anti-PD-1) treatment. The chain uses TRBV6-1 and TRBJ2-1; confidence is insufficient to name the D gene. The nucleotide sequence reads TGTGCCAGCAGTGACTTGGGCAATGAGCAGTTCTTC. Translated, it gives CASSDLGNEQFF.